This TCR beta chain was captured in a study of control samples from healthy donors and cancer patients. CDR1 is SGHRS and CDR2 is YFSETQ in the germline V gene. This CDR3 is 11 amino acids long. Trimming left V 0 bases short and J 6 bases short, with 4 bases between. The protocol was immunoSEQ multiplex PCR, while the TCRdb copy is restricted to in-frame clones and leaves out a portion. This sample's table reports about 190,000 clones. Input material: blood. This chain joins TRBV5-1 and TRBJ2-7; D call uncertain. The clonotype was recovered from a woman aged 25 to 39 in good health. CDR3 sequence (DNA): TGCGCCAGCAGCTTGGGCGGCGAGCAGTACTTC. It yields the protein CASSLGGEQYF. The full variable domain, rest sourced from reference TRBV5-1 and TRBJ2-7, is KAGVTQTPRYLIKTRGQQVTLSCSPISGHRSVSWYQQTPGQGLQFLFEYFSETQRNKGNFPGRFSGRQFSNSRSEMNVSTLELGDSALYLCASSLGGEQYFGPGTRLTVT.